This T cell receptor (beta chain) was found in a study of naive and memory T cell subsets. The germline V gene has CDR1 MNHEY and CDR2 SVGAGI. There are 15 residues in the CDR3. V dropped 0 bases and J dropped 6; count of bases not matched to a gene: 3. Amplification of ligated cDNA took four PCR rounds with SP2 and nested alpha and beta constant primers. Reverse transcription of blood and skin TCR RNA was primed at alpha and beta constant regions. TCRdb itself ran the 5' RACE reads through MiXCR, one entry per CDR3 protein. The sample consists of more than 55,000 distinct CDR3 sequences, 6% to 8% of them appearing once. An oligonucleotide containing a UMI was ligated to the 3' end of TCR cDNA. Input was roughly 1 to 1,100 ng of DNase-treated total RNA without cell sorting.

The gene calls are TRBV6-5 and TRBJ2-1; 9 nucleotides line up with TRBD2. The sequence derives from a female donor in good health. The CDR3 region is CASSYSISGGNEQFF. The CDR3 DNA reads TGTGCCAGCAGTTACTCAATTAGCGGGGGCAATGAGCAGTTCTTC.